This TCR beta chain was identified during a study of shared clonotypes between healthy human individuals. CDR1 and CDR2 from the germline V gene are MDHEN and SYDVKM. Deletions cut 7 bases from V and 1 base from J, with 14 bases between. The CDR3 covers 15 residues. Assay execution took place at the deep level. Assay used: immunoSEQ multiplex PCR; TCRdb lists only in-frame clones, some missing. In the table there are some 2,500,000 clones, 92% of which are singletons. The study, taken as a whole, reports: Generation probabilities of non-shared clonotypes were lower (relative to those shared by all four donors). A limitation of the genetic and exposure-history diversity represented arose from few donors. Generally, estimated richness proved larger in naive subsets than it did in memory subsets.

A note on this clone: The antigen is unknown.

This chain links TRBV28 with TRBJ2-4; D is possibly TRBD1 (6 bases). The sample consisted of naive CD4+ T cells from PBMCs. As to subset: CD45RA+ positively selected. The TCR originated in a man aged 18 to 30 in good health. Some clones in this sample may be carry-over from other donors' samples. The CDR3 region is CASKSRGNAKNIQYF. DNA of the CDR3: TGTGCCAGCAAAAGTAGGGGGAATGCCAAAAACATTCAGTACTTC. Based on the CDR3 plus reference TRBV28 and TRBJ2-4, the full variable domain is DVKVTQSSRYLVKRTGEKVFLECVQDMDHENMFWYRQDPGLGLRLIYFSYDVKMKEKGDIPEGYSVSREKKERFSLILESASTNQTSMYLCASKSRGNAKNIQYFGAGTRLSVL.